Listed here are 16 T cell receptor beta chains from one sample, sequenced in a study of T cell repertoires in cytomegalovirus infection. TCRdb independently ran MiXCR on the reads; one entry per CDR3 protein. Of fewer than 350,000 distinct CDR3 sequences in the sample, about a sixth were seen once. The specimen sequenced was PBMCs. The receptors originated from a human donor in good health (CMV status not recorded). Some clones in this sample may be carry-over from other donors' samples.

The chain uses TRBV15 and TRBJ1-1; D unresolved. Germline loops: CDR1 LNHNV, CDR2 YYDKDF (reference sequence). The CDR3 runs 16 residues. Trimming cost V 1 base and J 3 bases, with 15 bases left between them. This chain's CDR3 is CATSRVWGSIHTEAFF. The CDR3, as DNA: TGTGCCACCAGCAGAGTGTGGGGATCGATTCACACTGAAGCTTTCTTT. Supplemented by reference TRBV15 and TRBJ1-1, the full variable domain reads DAMVIQNPRYQVTQFGKPVTLSCSQTLNHNVMYWYQQKSSQAPKLLFHYYDKDFNNEADTPDNFQSRRPNTSFCFLDIRSPGLGDTAMYLCATSRVWGSIHTEAFFGQGTRLTVV.

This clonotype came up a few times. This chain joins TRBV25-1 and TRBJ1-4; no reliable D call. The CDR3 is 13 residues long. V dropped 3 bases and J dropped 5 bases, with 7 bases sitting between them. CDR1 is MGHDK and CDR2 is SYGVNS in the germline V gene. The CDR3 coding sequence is TGTGCCAGCAGTGATGGGATCAATGAAAAACTGTTTTTT. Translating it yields CASSDGINEKLFF.

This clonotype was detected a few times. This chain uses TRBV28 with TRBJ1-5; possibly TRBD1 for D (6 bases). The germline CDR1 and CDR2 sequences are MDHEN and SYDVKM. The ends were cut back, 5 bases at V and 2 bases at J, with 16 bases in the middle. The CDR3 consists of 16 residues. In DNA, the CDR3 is TGTGCCAGCAGTACCCTTCAGGGGTCGGGCAATCAGCCCCAGCATTTT. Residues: CASSTLQGSGNQPQHF.

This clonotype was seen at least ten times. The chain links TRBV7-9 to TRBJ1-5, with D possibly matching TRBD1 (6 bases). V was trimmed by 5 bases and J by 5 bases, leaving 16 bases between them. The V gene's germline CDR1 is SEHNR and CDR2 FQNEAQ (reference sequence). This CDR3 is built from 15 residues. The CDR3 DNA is TGTGCCAGCAGCCGGACAGCCAAGGAGGATCAGCCCCAGCATTTT. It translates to CASSRTAKEDQPQHF.

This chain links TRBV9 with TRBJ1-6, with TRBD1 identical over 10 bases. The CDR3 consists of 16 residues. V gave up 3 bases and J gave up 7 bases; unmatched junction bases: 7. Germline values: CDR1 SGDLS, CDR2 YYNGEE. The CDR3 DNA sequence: TGTGCCAGCAGCGACCCCGGGACAGGGGTGAATTCACCCCTCCACTTT. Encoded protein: CASSDPGTGVNSPLHF.

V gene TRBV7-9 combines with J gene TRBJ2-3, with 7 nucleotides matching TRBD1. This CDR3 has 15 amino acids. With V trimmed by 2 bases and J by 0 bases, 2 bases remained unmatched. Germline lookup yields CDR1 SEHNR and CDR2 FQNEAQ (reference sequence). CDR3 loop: CASSLLTGSTDTQYF. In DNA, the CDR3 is TGTGCCAGCAGCTTACTGACAGGGAGCACAGATACGCAGTATTTT.

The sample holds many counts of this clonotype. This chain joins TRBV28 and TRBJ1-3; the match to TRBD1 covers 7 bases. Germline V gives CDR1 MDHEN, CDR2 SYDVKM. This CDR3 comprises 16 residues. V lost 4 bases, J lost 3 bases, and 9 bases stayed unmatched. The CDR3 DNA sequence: TGTGCCAGCAGTTCCGGAGGGACAGCCTTTGGAAACACCATATATTTT. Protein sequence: CASSSGGTAFGNTIYF. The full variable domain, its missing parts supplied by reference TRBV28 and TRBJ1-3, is DVKVTQSSRYLVKRTGEKVFLECVQDMDHENMFWYRQDPGLGLRLIYFSYDVKMKEKGDIPEGYSVSREKKERFSLILESASTNQTSMYLCASSSGGTAFGNTIYFGEGSWLTVV.

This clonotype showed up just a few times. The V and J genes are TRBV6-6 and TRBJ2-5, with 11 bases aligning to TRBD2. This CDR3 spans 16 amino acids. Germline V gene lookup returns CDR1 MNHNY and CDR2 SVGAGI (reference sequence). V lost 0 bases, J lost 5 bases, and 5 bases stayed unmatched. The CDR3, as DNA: TGTGCCAGCAGTTACTCTAGCGGGGGGGCCTTTGAGACCCAGTACTTC. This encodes CASSYSSGGAFETQYF.

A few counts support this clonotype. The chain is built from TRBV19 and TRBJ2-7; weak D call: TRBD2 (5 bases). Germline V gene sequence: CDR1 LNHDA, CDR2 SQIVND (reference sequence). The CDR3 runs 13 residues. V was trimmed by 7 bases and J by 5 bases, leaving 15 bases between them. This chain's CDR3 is CASTAPLRDEQYF. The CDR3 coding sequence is TGTGCCAGTACGGCCCCCCTGAGGGACGAGCAGTACTTC.

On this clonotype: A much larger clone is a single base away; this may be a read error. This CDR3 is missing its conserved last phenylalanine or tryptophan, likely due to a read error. CDR3 DNA sequence: TGTGCCAGCAGCTTAGGTTCCAGCAATGAGCAGTTCTTA. This translates into CASSLGSSNEQFL. V usage is TRBV7-4 and J usage is TRBJ2-1; unclear D gene. This CDR3 contains 13 residues. Germline CDR1 and CDR2: SGHVT and SQSDAQ. V was clipped by 1 base and J by 6 bases, with 7 bases between them.

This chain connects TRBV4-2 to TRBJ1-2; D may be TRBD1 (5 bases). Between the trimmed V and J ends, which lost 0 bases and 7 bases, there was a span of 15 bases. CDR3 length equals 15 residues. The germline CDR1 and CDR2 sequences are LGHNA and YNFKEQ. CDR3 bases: TGTGCCAGCAGCCAAGATCGAAGCAGGGTGGGTGGCTACACCTTC. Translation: CASSQDRSRVGGYTF.

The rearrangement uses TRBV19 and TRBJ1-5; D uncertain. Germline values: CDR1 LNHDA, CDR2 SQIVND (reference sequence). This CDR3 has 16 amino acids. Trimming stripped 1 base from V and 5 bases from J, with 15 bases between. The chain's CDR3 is CASSIVRGGIDQPQHF. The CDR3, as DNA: TGTGCCAGTAGTATAGTGCGGGGAGGTATAGATCAGCCCCAGCATTTT.

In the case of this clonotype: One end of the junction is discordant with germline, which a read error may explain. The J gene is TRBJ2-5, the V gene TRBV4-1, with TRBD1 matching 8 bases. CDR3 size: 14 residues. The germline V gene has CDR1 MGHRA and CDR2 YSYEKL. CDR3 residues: CASSLGQGQGTQYF. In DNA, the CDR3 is TGCGCCAGCAGCCTTGGACAGGGACAAGGGACCCAGTACTTC.

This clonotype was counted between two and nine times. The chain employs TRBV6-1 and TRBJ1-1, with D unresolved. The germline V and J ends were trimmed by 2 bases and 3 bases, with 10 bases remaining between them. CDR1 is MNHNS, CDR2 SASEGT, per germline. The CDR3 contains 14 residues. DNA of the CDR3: TGTGCCAGCAGTGAAAGGGAGGAGTACACTGAAGCTTTCTTT. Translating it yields CASSEREEYTEAFF.

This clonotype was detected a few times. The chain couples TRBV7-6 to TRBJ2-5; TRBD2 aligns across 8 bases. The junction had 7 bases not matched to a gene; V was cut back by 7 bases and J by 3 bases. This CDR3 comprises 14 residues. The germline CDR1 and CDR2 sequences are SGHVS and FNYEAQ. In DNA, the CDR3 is TGTGCCAGCACCATGACTAGCGTGGAAGAGACCCAGTACTTC. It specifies CASTMTSVEETQYF.

The CDR3 region is CSASNGGDTEAFF. The CDR3 nucleotides are TGCAGTGCTAGCAATGGAGGCGACACTGAAGCTTTCTTT. The J gene is TRBJ1-1, the V gene TRBV20-1; D not certain. Germline V gene lookup returns CDR1 DFQATT and CDR2 SNEGSKA (reference sequence). Trimming took off 3 bases at V and 3 bases at J, with 11 bases between the two ends. This CDR3 is 13 amino acids long.